The clone carrying this T cell receptor beta chain was seen ten or more times. Germline V gene data show CDR1 as LGHNA and CDR2 as YSLEER. The CDR3 has 13 residues. V lost 0 bases and J lost 4, with 4 bases in between. Tregs were sorted as CD4+CD25+CD127-/low cells. MiXCR, applied by TCRdb to the 5' RACE reads, yields one record per CDR3 protein. The sample has under 65,000 distinct CDR3 sequences, around 20% seen once; the top ten hold 3.2%. The source of this sequence is a female donor with breast cancer. The sequenced sample was tumor-infiltrating Tregs sorted from the breast tumor. The chain combines TRBV4-3 with TRBJ2-1; D call uncertain. The CDR3 region has the DNA TGCGCCAGCAGCCAAGAGAGGTACAATGAGCAGTTCTTC. Translation: CASSQERYNEQFF.